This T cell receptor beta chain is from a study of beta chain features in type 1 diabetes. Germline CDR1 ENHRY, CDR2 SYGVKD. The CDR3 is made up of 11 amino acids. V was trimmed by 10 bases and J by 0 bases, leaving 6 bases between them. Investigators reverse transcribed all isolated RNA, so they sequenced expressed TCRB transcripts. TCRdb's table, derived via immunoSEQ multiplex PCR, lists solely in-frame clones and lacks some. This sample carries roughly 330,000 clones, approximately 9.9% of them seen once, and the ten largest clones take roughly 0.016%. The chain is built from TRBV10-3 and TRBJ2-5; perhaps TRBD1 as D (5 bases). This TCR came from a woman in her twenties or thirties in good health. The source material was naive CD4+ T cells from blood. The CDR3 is CATGYQETQYF. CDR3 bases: TGTGCCACAGGGTACCAAGAGACCCAGTACTTC.